These 5 T cell receptor beta chains were all obtained from the same sample, sequenced in a study of regulatory T cells in long-lasting Graves disease. Time point specified: newly diagnosed GD, antithyroid drugs for less than 3 months. With RNA extracted from PBMCs as input, the TCR library was made. For TCR beta, libraries came from iRepertoire HTBI primers and Arm-PCR of CDR3 regions. A single record per CDR3 protein comes from TCRdb applying MiXCR to the multiplex PCR reads. The table includes around 470,000 distinct CDR3 sequences, 14% detected once. These sequences were also reported in another study, on T cells in Graves' hyperthyroidism and ophthalmopathy.

This specimen was peripheral blood mononuclear cells (PBMCs), taken at new diagnosis, from a patient treated with antithyroid drugs. The receptors here all came from a woman in her forties or fifties with Graves disease.

The J gene is TRBJ2-3, the V gene TRBV11-2, with TRBD2 matching over 8 bases. Trimming cost V 4 bases and J 5 bases; bases outside gene matches: 14. Germline assignment: CDR1 SGHAT and CDR2 FQNNGV. The CDR3 consists of 17 residues. CDR3 region: CASSSVGAAGAGDTQYF. The CDR3 region has the DNA TGTGCCAGCAGCTCGGTCGGTGCAGCGGGAGCGGGAGATACGCAGTATTTT. Full variable domain (rest looked up from reference TRBV11-2 and TRBJ2-3): EAGVAQSPRYKIIEKRQSVAFWCNPISGHATLYWYQQILGQGPKLLIQFQNNGVVDDSQLPKDRFSAERLKGVDSTLKIQPAKLEDSAVYLCASSSVGAAGAGDTQYFGPGTRLTVL.

Ten or more counts support this clonotype. The V call is TRBV28, the J call TRBJ2-6; no definite D call. Between the trimmed V and J ends, which lost 2 bases and 2 bases, there was a span of 7 bases. CDR3 length equals 15 residues. Germline assignment: CDR1 MDHEN and CDR2 SYDVKM. CDR3: CASSLGSTGANVLTF. As DNA, the CDR3 is TGTGCCAGCAGTTTAGGGTCCACTGGGGCCAACGTCCTGACTTTC.

On this clonotype itself: With a much larger clone just one base away, this may be a read error. V is TRBV28 and J is TRBJ2-6, with TRBD1 matching over 11 bases. The germline V gene encodes CDR1 MDHEN and CDR2 SYDVKM. This CDR3 region has 17 residues. The CDR3 sequence: CASLTGTGGSGADVLTF. CDR3 nucleotides: TGTGCCAGTCTTACCGGGACAGGGGGATCTGGGGCCGACGTCCTGACTTTC.

This clonotype came up many times. The chain employs TRBV28 and TRBJ2-7; 11 bases fit TRBD2. Trimming at V came to 2 bases and at J to 7 bases, leaving 7 bases not matched to a gene. The CDR3 has 15 amino acids. Germline values: CDR1 MDHEN, CDR2 SYDVKM. This CDR3 is CASSLSLAGGSEQYF. Written as DNA, the CDR3 is TGTGCCAGCAGTTTAAGCCTAGCGGGAGGCTCTGAGCAGTACTTC. The whole variable domain, remainder taken from reference TRBV28 and TRBJ2-7, is DVKVTQSSRYLVKRTGEKVFLECVQDMDHENMFWYRQDPGLGLRLIYFSYDVKMKEKGDIPEGYSVSREKKERFSLILESASTNQTSMYLCASSLSLAGGSEQYFGPGTRLTVT.

This clonotype was detected ten times or more. This chain uses TRBV27 with TRBJ2-1, with TRBD2 as a possible D gene (5 bases). V was clipped by 4 bases and J by 6 bases, with 16 bases between them. Germline V gene data show CDR1 as MNHEY and CDR2 as SMNVEV (reference sequence). The CDR3 consists of 15 residues. The CDR3 loop is CASSSTVAQSNEQFF. CDR3 in DNA: TGTGCCAGCAGTTCCACGGTAGCGCAATCCAATGAGCAGTTCTTC.